The 14 T cell receptor beta chains given below trace back to one sample, sequenced in a study of blood T cell repertoires in COVID-19. TCRdb's copy holds only in-frame clones and misses some; the assay was immunoSEQ multiplex PCR. The sample lists 120,000 to 150,000 clones, under 80% occurring once. The sequencing sample was made of peripheral blood. The receptors were gathered from a man aged 60-69 years with acute or convalescent COVID-19.

The V and J genes are TRBV19 and TRBJ2-1; 10 bases are a match to TRBD2. CDR1 is LNHDA and CDR2 is SQIVND in the germline V gene (reference sequence). This CDR3 contains 14 residues. V dropped 6 bases and J dropped 8; count of bases not matched to a gene: 7. This CDR3 reads CASRASGSRDEQFF. In DNA form, the CDR3 reads TGTGCCAGTAGGGCTAGCGGGAGTCGTGATGAGCAGTTCTTC.

The chain has TRBV5-4 and TRBJ2-1, with a weak D call TRBD1 (5 bases). V was clipped by 0 bases and J by 6 bases, with 13 bases between them. This CDR3 spans 15 amino acids. From germline, CDR1 is SGHNT and CDR2 YYREEE (reference sequence). The CDR3 reads CASSLDIGRGNEQFF. The CDR3 region has the DNA TGTGCCAGCAGCTTGGACATCGGAAGGGGCAATGAGCAGTTCTTC. The complete variable domain, with remaining parts taken from reference TRBV5-4 and TRBJ2-1, reads ETGVTQSPTHLIKTRGQQVTLRCSSQSGHNTVSWYQQALGQGPQFIFQYYREEENGRGNFPPRFSGLQFPNYSSELNVNALELDDSALYLCASSLDIGRGNEQFFGPGTRLTVL.

Details on this clone: The same CDR3 arises from other DNA sequences in this sample as well. The J gene is TRBJ2-1, the V gene TRBV6-5, with a tentative D call TRBD1 (8 bases). This CDR3 is built from 15 residues. The germline CDR1 and CDR2 sequences are MNHEY and SVGAGI. The V gene lost 3 bases and the J gene lost 3 bases, with 12 bases spanning the gap. The CDR3 sequence: CASSYTGGGYNEQFF. CDR3 coding DNA: TGTGCCAGCAGTTATACAGGGGGGGGCTACAATGAGCAGTTCTTC.

The rearrangement links TRBV3-1 (or the pseudogene TRBV3-2) to TRBJ2-5, with 8 bases identical to TRBD2. From germline, CDR1 is LGHDT and CDR2 YNNKEL (reference sequence). The CDR3 loop spans 14 amino acids. V lost 5 bases and J lost 5; bases outside the gene matches: 7. The CDR3 loop is CASSKGLGRETQYF. In DNA, the CDR3 is TGTGCCAGCAGCAAGGGACTAGGGAGGGAGACCCAGTACTTC.

This clone was observed a handful of times. The J gene is TRBJ2-7, the V gene TRBV11-2; 13 nucleotides line up with TRBD2. This CDR3 is 16 amino acids long. Germline V gives CDR1 SGHAT, CDR2 FQNNGV. With V trimmed by 5 bases and J by 4 bases, 8 bases remained unmatched. In DNA, the CDR3 is TGTGCCAGCAGCCCAGGACTAGCGGGAGCATCTTACGAGCAGTACTTC. Residues: CASSPGLAGASYEQYF.

This clone appeared a single time. The V call is TRBV30, the J call TRBJ1-6; D not certain. Germline values: CDR1 GTSNPN, CDR2 SVGIG (reference sequence). The CDR3 is made up of 15 amino acids. V was trimmed by 6 bases and J by 0 bases, leaving 12 bases between them. The CDR3 reads CACGKGSSYNSPLHF. The CDR3 nucleotides read TGTGCCTGCGGAAAAGGGAGCTCCTATAATTCACCCCTCCACTTT.

This clone appeared a single time. This rearrangement joins TRBV11-2 to TRBJ2-5; 12 nucleotides align to TRBD1. CDR3 length: 14 residues. Trimming cost V 7 bases and J 4 bases; bases outside gene matches: 4. Germline CDR1 reads SGHAT; CDR2 reads FQNNGV. DNA of the CDR3: TGTGCCAGCACCAGGGACAGGGGGCCAGAGACCCAGTACTTC. Translation: CASTRDRGPETQYF. Complete variable domain (other parts from reference TRBV11-2 and TRBJ2-5): EAGVAQSPRYKIIEKRQSVAFWCNPISGHATLYWYQQILGQGPKLLIQFQNNGVVDDSQLPKDRFSAERLKGVDSTLKIQPAKLEDSAVYLCASTRDRGPETQYFGPGTRLLVL.

In nucleotides, the CDR3 is TGTGCCAGCAGTCCGAGTGATCAGCCCCAGCATTTT. This codes for CASSPSDQPQHF. This chain links TRBV28 with TRBJ1-5; D is unresolved. Trimming shortened V by 5 bases and J by 5 bases, and 7 bases separated the two germline ends. In germline, CDR1 is MDHEN, CDR2 SYDVKM. This CDR3 spans 12 amino acids.

The table lists this clone with many counts. The V call is TRBV5-1, the J call TRBJ1-1, with a tentative D call TRBD1 (6 bases). This CDR3 is built from 14 residues. The germline gives CDR1 SGHRS, CDR2 YFSETQ. V gave up 4 bases and J gave up 5 bases, with 15 bases separating them. The CDR3 here is CASSVQGQRTEAFF. CDR3 nucleotide sequence: TGCGCCAGCAGCGTACAGGGTCAAAGGACTGAAGCTTTCTTT.

The rearrangement uses TRBV5-1 and TRBJ2-1, with D maybe TRBD1 (5 bases). Germline CDR1 and CDR2: SGHRS and YFSETQ. The V end was cut by 0 bases, the J end by 9 bases, with 13 bases between. The CDR3 length is 14 residues. CDR3 sequence (DNA): TGCGCCAGCAGCTTGGTTCAGGGTATGGGTGAGCAGTTCTTC. Translating gives CASSLVQGMGEQFF.

The V gene is TRBV5-1, the J gene TRBJ2-1; D is perhaps TRBD2 (6 bases). CDR1 and CDR2 (germline): SGHRS, YFSETQ. V lost 8 bases, J lost 9 bases, and 18 bases lay in between. The CDR3 is 13 amino acids. Here the CDR3 reads CASHGTPLGEQFF. Here the CDR3 DNA reads TGCGCCAGTCACGGGACTCCCCTCGGTGAGCAGTTCTTC.

The CDR3 loop is CASSQGVSGSTDTQYF. CDR3 in DNA: TGTGCCAGCAGCCAAGGTGTTAGCGGTAGCACAGATACGCAGTATTTT. The chain uses TRBV4-2 and TRBJ2-3; tentatively, D is TRBD2 (6 bases). Germline values: CDR1 LGHNA, CDR2 YNFKEQ. Trimming left V 1 base short and J 0 bases short, with 11 bases between. This CDR3 is 16 amino acids long.

This chain uses TRBV2 with TRBJ2-7, with D maybe TRBD1 (6 bases). This CDR3 is built from 14 residues. V was trimmed by 5 bases and J by 0 bases, leaving 11 bases between them. Germline-derived CDR1 and CDR2 are SNHLY and FYNNEI. CDR3 DNA sequence: TGTGCCAGCAGTTACAGGGAGAGCTCCTACGAGCAGTACTTC. The encoded protein is CASSYRESSYEQYF.

The chain combines TRBV28 with TRBJ1-1; D unresolved. V shed 6 bases and J shed 0 bases, with 8 bases lying between them. Germline values: CDR1 MDHEN, CDR2 SYDVKM. This CDR3 is 13 amino acids long. The chain's CDR3 is CASRPEMNTEAFF. The CDR3, as DNA: TGTGCCAGCAGGCCCGAGATGAACACTGAAGCTTTCTTT.